This T cell receptor (beta chain) was retrieved from a study of blood T cell repertoires in COVID-19 (dated by TCRdb to 2018 to 2021). Turning to the overall study: The collaborator samples originated in the United States, Italy and Spain and spanned the acute and convalescent phases of COVID-19. The material from the prospective study consisted of cDNA or gDNA derived from T cells, B-cell-depleted T cells, or PBMCs. Deeply sampled blood TCRbeta repertoires from subjects exposed to, actively infected with, or recovered from COVID-19 were included in the dataset. The repertoires were made available in a free public database intended to serve as a resource for research on the immune response to SARS-CoV-2. Samples came from the ongoing ImmuneRACE study (first 160 participants) plus 1,254 subjects from 6 global collaborators. Sample metadata almost always included a de-identified subject ID, COVID-19 status, age in years and sex. Where HLA class I and class II types were available, the types were taken from metadata supplied by the sample provider, not from assay-based typing. On the study overall, not on this receptor specifically: The amount of clinical and demographic metadata varied by source and participant and was provided uncurated.

Enrolling through a virtual design, the prospective study's participants ranged in age from roughly 18 to 100 years and lived across approximately 25 United States geographic areas. Cohort assignment in the prospective study relied on participant-reported clinical history from a screening survey and a study questionnaire. For ImmuneRACE Cohort 3, a participant was defined as recovered based on two consecutive negative NP/OP PCR tests, clearance by a healthcare professional, or resolution of symptoms. In the prospective study, whole blood, serum and a nasopharyngeal or oropharyngeal swab were collected from each participant by mobile phlebotomists. Participants in the prospective study had the option to provide additional blood draws and questionnaires over a roughly 2-month period. Prospective study blood samples were shipped either frozen or at room temperature before DNA extraction. TCRbeta CDR3 regions were amplified from genomic DNA by means of the immunoSEQ Assay, a bias-controlled multiplex PCR. Under the source paper's analysis protocol: The number of nucleated cells in each sample was estimated by amplification of reference gene primers within the assay. Sequence reads were collapsed and filtered to measure the absolute abundance of every unique TCRbeta CDR3 rearrangement. For each sample, productive Simpson clonality was calculated as the square root of Simpson's diversity index over productive rearrangements. This is the immuneACCESS table as TCRdb keeps it, with only in-frame sequences that have V and J called. A part of the clones is gone; compared with another copy, unresolved V genes explain less than half, and the rest is unexplained. Clone size and V and J calls were adopted from that table, with D and trimming inferred from the DNA. A total of 350,000 or so clones appear in this sample, roughly 90% of them only once. The top ten hold under 20% of the sample.

Details on this clone: It has no known antigen specificity. No clone much larger than this one lies a single base away; base qualities are absent.

The clonotype comes from a woman in her twenties or thirties who had recovered from COVID-19. Material for sequencing was PBMCs or T cells enriched from blood (not recorded which).

CDR3 protein: CAIPGPGDTQYF. The nucleotide sequence is given as TGTGCCATTCCGGGTCCTGGCGATACGCAGTATTTT. The receptor chain draws on TRBV2 and TRBJ2-3, with the D gene not clear enough to name. From the cysteine through the phenylalanine, the CDR3 covers 12 amino acids. Just the 36-base CDR3 DNA is kept, in frame starting at base 1. The germline V gene sets CDR1 to SNHLY and CDR2 to FYNNEI. V is reduced by 10 bases and J by 6 bases, leaving a spacing of 14 bases between them.